Shown below are 20 T cell receptor beta chains from a single sample sequenced in a study of T cells after posttransplantation cyclophosphamide. Treatment was busulfan-fludarabine conditioning, a marrow graft, and cyclophosphamide on days +3 and +4. Libraries were prepared by immunoSEQ multiplex PCR; TCRdb keeps only in-frame clonotypes and omits some of them. Among some 10,000 clones listed, roughly 86% were seen once. The sequencing here drew on CD4+ T cells sorted from PBMCs, taken after allogeneic stem cell transplant with posttransplant cyclophosphamide. The receptor set was obtained from a male patient aged 25-45 years who received an allogeneic stem cell transplant from a related donor, was CMV-positive, and had acute GVHD only. The T cells may come from the graft donor.

The CDR3, as DNA: TGTGCCGCGCAAAATCCGCCATCTGGGGCCAACGTCCTGACTTTC. It specifies CAAQNPPSGANVLTF. The J gene is TRBJ2-6, the V gene TRBV28, with D uncertain. The V end was cut by 11 bases, the J end by 1 base, with 15 bases between. The CDR3 has 15 amino acids. Germline V gene lookup returns CDR1 MDHEN and CDR2 SYDVKM.

The genes are TRBV20-1 and TRBJ1-5; D gene uncertain. The CDR3 runs to 11 residues. CDR1 is DFQATT and CDR2 is SNEGSKA in the germline V gene (reference sequence). Trimming removed 6 bases from V and 4 bases from J, with 7 bases in between. The CDR3 loop is CSAARNQPQHF. The CDR3 DNA reads TGCAGTGCCGCCAGGAATCAGCCCCAGCATTTT.

For the CDR3, the DNA is TGTGCCAGCAGAAGCGGGGGGGCTCGGGCTACAGATACGCAGTATTTT. This gives the protein CASRSGGARATDTQYF. The rearrangement uses TRBV7-3 and TRBJ2-3, with 10 bases lining up with TRBD2. With V trimmed by 6 bases and J by 3 bases, 9 bases remained unmatched. The CDR3 runs to 16 residues. Germline V lookup: CDR1 SGHTA, CDR2 FQGTGA.

The CDR3 bases are TGTGCCAGCAGCGCCTCCGGGACAGGGGCCTACGAGCAGTACTTC. Protein sequence: CASSASGTGAYEQYF. This chain joins TRBV9 and TRBJ2-5; 10 bases are a match to TRBD1. The J call is doubtful: the DNA matches TRBJ2-7 better. The CDR3 consists of 15 residues. Germline V gives CDR1 SGDLS, CDR2 YYNGEE.

This clone was detected only once. The chain employs TRBV7-6 and TRBJ2-5; TRBD1 is a possible D gene (6 bases). Germline V lookup: CDR1 SGHVS, CDR2 FNYEAQ. The CDR3 has 17 residues. Trimming took 1 base from V and 2 from J, leaving 17 bases between them. The CDR3 protein is CASSLGWAGVGQETQYF. The CDR3 bases are TGTGCCAGCAGCTTAGGTTGGGCAGGGGTCGGACAAGAGACCCAGTACTTC.

This clone was seen a single time. The gene calls are TRBV21-1 and TRBJ2-7; the table assigns TRBD1, which was not confirmed against the DNA. TRBV21-1 is listed as a pseudogene. The CDR3 is 14 residues long. The chain's CDR3 is CASSRRQPAVEQYF. For the CDR3, the DNA is TGTGCCAGCAGCAGGCGACAGCCAGCTGTCGAGCAGTACTTC.

The V and J genes are TRBV10-3 and TRBJ2-3, with TRBD2 matching 11 bases. CDR1 is ENHRY and CDR2 is SYGVKD in the germline V gene. The CDR3 has 12 residues. Losses at the gene ends were 11 bases for V and 5 bases for J; bases not matched to a gene: 3. The CDR3 nucleotides are TGTGCCGCCGGGACTAGCGGAGATACGCAGTATTTT. Protein product: CAAGTSGDTQYF.

V and J are TRBV28 and TRBJ2-7; D might be TRBD1 (6 bases). The CDR3 totals 14 residues. The ends were cut back, 2 bases at V and 9 bases at J, with 17 bases in the middle. Germline V gene data show CDR1 as MDHEN and CDR2 as SYDVKM. The CDR3 DNA is TGTGCCAGCAGTTTAGAAGGACAGCACCACCCGCAGTACTTC. It specifies CASSLEGQHHPQYF.

V usage is TRBV5-1 and J usage is TRBJ2-7; D gene unclear. This CDR3 region has 13 residues. CDR1 is SGHRS and CDR2 is YFSETQ in the germline V gene. Trimming shortened V by 0 bases and J by 7 bases, and 11 bases separated the two germline ends. CDR3 in DNA: TGCGCCAGCAGCTTGGGCAGGTCCGGAGAGCAGTACTTC. This translates into CASSLGRSGEQYF.

The chain combines TRBV6-5 with TRBJ1-2; possibly TRBD1 for D (6 bases). Germline CDR1 reads MNHEY; CDR2 reads SVGAGI. The length of the CDR3 is 15 residues. The V gene lost 5 bases and the J gene lost 4 bases, with 17 bases spanning the gap. CDR3 nucleotides: TGTGCCAGCAGTCCTTCGCTACAGGGTACCTATGGCTACACCTTC. Translation: CASSPSLQGTYGYTF.

The V gene is TRBV14, the J gene TRBJ1-1; 7 nucleotides match TRBD1. V shed 1 base, J shed 10 bases, and the junction held 18 bases outside the gene matches. This CDR3 is built from 17 residues. Germline V gives CDR1 SGHDN, CDR2 FVKESK. The DNA of the CDR3 is TGTGCCAGCAGCCAAGTAGTTTTAACAGGGGCTGGGCTGGCAGCTTTCTTT. Protein sequence: CASSQVVLTGAGLAAFF.

This clone has only a few counts. The chain carries TRBV6-5 and TRBJ2-4; 11 positions agree with TRBD1. The CDR3 runs 16 residues. V gave up 4 bases and J gave up 5 bases; unmatched junction bases: 7. Germline-derived CDR1 and CDR2 are MNHEY and SVGAGI. CDR3 sequence reads: CASSSWGQGGQNIQYF. As DNA, the CDR3 is TGTGCCAGCAGTTCTTGGGGACAGGGGGGCCAAAACATTCAGTACTTC.

This clone is medium-sized (0.01 to 0.1%) by share. The chain is built from TRBV5-1 and TRBJ1-1; perhaps TRBD1 as D (6 bases). CDR3 length: 14 amino acids. V gave up 4 bases and J gave up 0 bases, with 10 bases separating them. CDR1 SGHRS and CDR2 YFSETQ come from the germline V gene. The CDR3 reads CASSGGQMNTEAFF. The CDR3 bases are TGCGCCAGCAGCGGAGGACAGATGAACACTGAAGCTTTCTTT. Complete variable domain (other parts from reference TRBV5-1 and TRBJ1-1): KAGVTQTPRYLIKTRGQQVTLSCSPISGHRSVSWYQQTPGQGLQFLFEYFSETQRNKGNFPGRFSGRQFSNSRSEMNVSTLELGDSALYLCASSGGQMNTEAFFGQGTRLTVV.

This clone was observed a handful of times. The V and J genes are TRBV30 and TRBJ1-5; tentatively, D is TRBD1 (6 bases). The CDR3 is 13 residues long. Trimming took 1 base from V and 5 from J, leaving 9 bases between them. The germline V gene encodes CDR1 GTSNPN and CDR2 SVGIG (reference sequence). The CDR3 DNA is TGTGCCTGGAGTGGGGGGCGGGATCAGCCCCAGCATTTT. Protein sequence: CAWSGGRDQPQHF.

The gene calls are TRBV2 and TRBJ2-7; 9 bases match TRBD1. The V gene end was trimmed by 7 bases and the J gene end by 5 bases; junction bases not matched to a gene: 12. Germline loops: CDR1 SNHLY, CDR2 FYNNEI. This CDR3 is built from 15 residues. The chain's CDR3 is CASNGGEDRGHEQYF. For the CDR3, the DNA is TGTGCCAGCAATGGAGGAGAGGACAGGGGCCACGAGCAGTACTTC.

The table lists this clone with a few counts. The chain recombines TRBV10-1 with TRBJ2-1; 11 bases line up with TRBD2. CDR3 length equals 15 residues. Germline CDR1 WNHNN, CDR2 SYGVQD (reference sequence). The V gene end was trimmed by 3 bases and the J gene end by 7 bases; junction bases not matched to a gene: 5. This CDR3 is CASSDPSGGLNEQFF. The CDR3 DNA is TGCGCCAGCAGTGATCCTAGCGGGGGGCTAAATGAGCAGTTCTTC.

The chain employs TRBV5-1 and TRBJ2-5, with TRBD2 identical over 10 bases. CDR3 length: 17 residues. Per the germline V gene, CDR1 is SGHRS and CDR2 is YFSETQ. The V gene end was trimmed by 0 bases and the J gene end by 2 bases; junction bases not matched to a gene: 7. CDR3: CASSLALAGGRQETQYF. CDR3 coding DNA: TGCGCCAGCAGCTTGGCATTAGCGGGGGGTAGGCAAGAGACCCAGTACTTC.

A few counts support this clone. CDR3 DNA sequence: TGTGCCAGCAGCTTGGCACTGGCGGGGGGCGCTGGGGAGACCCAGTACTTC. Translating gives CASSLALAGGAGETQYF. V usage is TRBV5-5 and J usage is TRBJ2-5; TRBD2 agrees at 8 bases. Losses at the gene ends were 0 bases for V and 5 bases for J; bases not matched to a gene: 12. The CDR3 loop spans 17 amino acids. Germline V gives CDR1 SGHKS, CDR2 YYEKEE (reference sequence).

V is TRBV4-1 and J is TRBJ2-1; 12 nucleotides match TRBD1. This CDR3 spans 20 amino acids. Trimming took 4 bases from V and 8 from J; bases not matched to a gene: 21. The germline gives CDR1 MGHRA, CDR2 YSYEKL. The CDR3 sequence: CASSPTGTGGAGPRRDEQFF. The CDR3 DNA sequence: TGCGCCAGCAGCCCCACCGGGACAGGGGGCGCGGGGCCCCGTCGGGATGAGCAGTTCTTC.

The chain recombines TRBV5-6 with TRBJ2-7, with 8 bases fitting TRBD2. V shed 4 bases and J 6 bases; nucleotides not matched to a gene: 6. Germline CDR1 reads SGHDT; CDR2 reads YYEEEE. The length of the CDR3 is 13 residues. The CDR3 DNA reads as TGTGCCAGCAGCATCCGGGAGGGGGGCGAGCAGTACTTC. Encoded protein: CASSIREGGEQYF.